This entry describes one T cell receptor beta chain. What it binds is unknown. Every subset had its genomic DNA shared out evenly among several immunoSEQ plates. Here immunoSEQ multiplex PCR was the method, and the copy in TCRdb shows in-frame clones only, minus some. Seen here are around 2,000,000 clones, 90% to 95% observed once, and the top ten hold under 2%. The data were taken from a study of shared clonotypes between healthy human individuals. Study observations and caveats: The diversity represented, both genetic and in exposure history, was limited by few donors. The study found lower generation probabilities in non-shared clonotypes than in those shared by all four donors.

The germline gives CDR1 SNHLY, CDR2 FYNNEI. V was clipped by 3 bases and J by 0 bases, with 10 bases between them. The CDR3 length is 15 residues. Naive CD8 cells were CD45RO-negative, positively selected for CCR7, excluding terminally differentiated effector memory CD45RA+ cells. Nashville, Tennessee was home to all donors, each a Caucasian adult. V usage is TRBV2 and J usage is TRBJ2-3; TRBD1 might be the D (6 bases). Sequences were obtained from naive CD8+ T cells from PBMCs. The sequence derives from a man between 18 and 29 years old in good health. Some clones in this sample may be carry-over from other donors' samples. The CDR3 is CASSDWGLSTDTQYF. CDR3 coding DNA: TGTGCCAGCAGTGATTGGGGGCTAAGCACAGATACGCAGTATTTT.